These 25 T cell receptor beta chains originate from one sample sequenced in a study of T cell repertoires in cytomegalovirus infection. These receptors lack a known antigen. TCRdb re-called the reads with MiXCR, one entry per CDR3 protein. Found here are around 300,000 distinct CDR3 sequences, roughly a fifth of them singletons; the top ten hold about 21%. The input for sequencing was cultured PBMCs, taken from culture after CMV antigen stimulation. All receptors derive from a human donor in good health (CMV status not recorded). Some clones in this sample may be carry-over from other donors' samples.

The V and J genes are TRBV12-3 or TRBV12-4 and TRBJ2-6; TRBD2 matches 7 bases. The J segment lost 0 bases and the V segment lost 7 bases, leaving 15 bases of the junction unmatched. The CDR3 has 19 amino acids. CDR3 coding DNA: TGTGCCAGCAACATCCTAGCGGCGAAGGTGCCCTCTGGGGCCAACGTCCTGACTTTC. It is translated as CASNILAAKVPSGANVLTF.

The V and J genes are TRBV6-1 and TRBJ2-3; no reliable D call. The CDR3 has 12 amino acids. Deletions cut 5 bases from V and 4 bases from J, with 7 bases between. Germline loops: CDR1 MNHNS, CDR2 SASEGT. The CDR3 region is CASSPPADTQYF. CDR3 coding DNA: TGTGCCAGCAGTCCGCCCGCAGATACGCAGTATTTT.

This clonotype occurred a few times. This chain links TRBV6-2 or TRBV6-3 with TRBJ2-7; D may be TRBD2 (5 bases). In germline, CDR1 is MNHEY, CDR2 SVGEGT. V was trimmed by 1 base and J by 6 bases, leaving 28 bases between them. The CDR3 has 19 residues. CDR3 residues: CASSYLRAAGSGRYGEQYF. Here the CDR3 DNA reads TGTGCCAGCAGTTACTTACGAGCCGCCGGATCGGGAAGATATGGCGAGCAGTACTTC.

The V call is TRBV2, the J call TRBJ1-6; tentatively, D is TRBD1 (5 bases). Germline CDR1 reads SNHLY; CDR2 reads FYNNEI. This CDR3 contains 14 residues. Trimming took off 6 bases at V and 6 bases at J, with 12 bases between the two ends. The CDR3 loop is CASSGGLGNSPLHF. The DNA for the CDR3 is TGTGCCAGCAGCGGGGGTCTTGGTAATTCACCCCTCCACTTT.

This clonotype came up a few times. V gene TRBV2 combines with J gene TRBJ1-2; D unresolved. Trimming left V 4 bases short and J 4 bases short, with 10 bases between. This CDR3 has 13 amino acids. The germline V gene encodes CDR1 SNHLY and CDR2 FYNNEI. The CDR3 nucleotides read TGTGCCAGCAGTGTGGGCGGTGGCTATGGCTACACCTTC. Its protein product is CASSVGGGYGYTF.

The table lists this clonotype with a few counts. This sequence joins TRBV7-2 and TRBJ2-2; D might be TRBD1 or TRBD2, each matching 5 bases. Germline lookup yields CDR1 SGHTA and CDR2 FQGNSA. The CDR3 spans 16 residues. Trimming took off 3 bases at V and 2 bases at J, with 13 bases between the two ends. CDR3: CASSLLGVPNTGELFF. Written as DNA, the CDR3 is TGTGCCAGCAGCTTGTTGGGGGTACCTAACACCGGGGAGCTGTTTTTT. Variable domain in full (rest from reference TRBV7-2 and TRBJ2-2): GAGVSQSPSNKVTEKGKDVELRCDPISGHTALYWYRQSLGQGLEFLIYFQGNSAPDKSGLPSDRFSAERTGGSVSTLTIQRTQQEDSAVYLCASSLLGVPNTGELFFGEGSRLTVL.

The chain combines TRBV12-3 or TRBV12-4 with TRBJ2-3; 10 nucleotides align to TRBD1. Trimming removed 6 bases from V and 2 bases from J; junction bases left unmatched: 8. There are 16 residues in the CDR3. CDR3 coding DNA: TGTGCCAGCAGCCTTCGGACAGGGGGGGACACAGATACGCAGTATTTT. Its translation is CASSLRTGGDTDTQYF.

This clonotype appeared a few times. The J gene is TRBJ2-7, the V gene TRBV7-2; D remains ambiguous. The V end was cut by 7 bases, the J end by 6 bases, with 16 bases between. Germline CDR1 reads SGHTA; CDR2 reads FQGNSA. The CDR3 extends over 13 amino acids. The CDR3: CASTVQSAGEQYF. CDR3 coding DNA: TGTGCCAGCACCGTGCAGTCGGCAGGCGAGCAGTACTTC.

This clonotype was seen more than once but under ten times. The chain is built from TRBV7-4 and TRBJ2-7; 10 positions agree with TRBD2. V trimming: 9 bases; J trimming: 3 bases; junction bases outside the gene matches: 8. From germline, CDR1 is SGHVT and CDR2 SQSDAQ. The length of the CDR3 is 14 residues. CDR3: CASVGLAGVYEQYV. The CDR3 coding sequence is TGTGCCAGTGTCGGGCTAGCGGGAGTCTACGAGCAGTACGTC.

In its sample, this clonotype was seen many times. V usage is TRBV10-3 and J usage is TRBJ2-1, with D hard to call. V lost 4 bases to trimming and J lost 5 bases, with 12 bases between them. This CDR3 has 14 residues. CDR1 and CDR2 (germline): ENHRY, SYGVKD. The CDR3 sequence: CAISGSNADNEQFF. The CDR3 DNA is TGTGCCATCAGTGGTTCGAATGCGGACAATGAGCAGTTCTTC.

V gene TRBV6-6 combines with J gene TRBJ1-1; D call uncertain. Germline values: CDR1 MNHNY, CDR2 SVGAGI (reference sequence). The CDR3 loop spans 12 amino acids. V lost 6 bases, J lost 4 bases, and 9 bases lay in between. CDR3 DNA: TGTGCCAGCAGGTTCGGGAGCACTGAAGCTTTCTTT. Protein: CASRFGSTEAFF.

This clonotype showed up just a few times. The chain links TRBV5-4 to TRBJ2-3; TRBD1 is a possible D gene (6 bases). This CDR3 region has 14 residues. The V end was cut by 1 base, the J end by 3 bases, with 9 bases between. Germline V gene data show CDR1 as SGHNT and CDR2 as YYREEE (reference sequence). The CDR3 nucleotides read TGTGCCAGCAGCTTGTCCACAGGGACAGATACGCAGTATTTT. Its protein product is CASSLSTGTDTQYF.

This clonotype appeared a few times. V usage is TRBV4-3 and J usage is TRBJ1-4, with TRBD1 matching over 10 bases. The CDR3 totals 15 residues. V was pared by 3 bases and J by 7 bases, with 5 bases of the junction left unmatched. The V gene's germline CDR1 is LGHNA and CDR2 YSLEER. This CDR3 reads CASSQGDRGIEKLFF. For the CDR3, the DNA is TGCGCCAGCAGCCAGGGGGACAGGGGAATTGAAAAACTGTTTTTT.

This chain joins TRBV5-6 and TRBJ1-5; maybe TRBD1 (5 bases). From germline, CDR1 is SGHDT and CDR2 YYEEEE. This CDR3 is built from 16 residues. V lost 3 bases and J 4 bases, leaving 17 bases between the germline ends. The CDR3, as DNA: TGTGCCAGCAGCTCACCCCTGACAGTATCTAATCAGCCCCAGCATTTT. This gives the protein CASSSPLTVSNQPQHF.

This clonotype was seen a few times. The CDR3 DNA follows: TGCAGTGCTAGAGATGGGGAGGGCTCTGGGGCCAACGTCCTGACTTTC. Its protein product is CSARDGEGSGANVLTF. The chain uses TRBV20-1 and TRBJ2-6; 7 bases are a match to TRBD2. The length of the CDR3 is 16 residues. CDR1 is DFQATT, CDR2 SNEGSKA, per germline (reference sequence). V dropped 0 bases and J dropped 0; count of bases not matched to a gene: 2.

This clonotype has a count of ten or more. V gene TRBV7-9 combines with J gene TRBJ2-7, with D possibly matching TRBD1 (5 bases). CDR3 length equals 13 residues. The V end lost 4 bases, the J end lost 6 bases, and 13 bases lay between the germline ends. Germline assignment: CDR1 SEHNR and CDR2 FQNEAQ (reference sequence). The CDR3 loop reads CASSSPARAEQYF. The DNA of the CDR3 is TGTGCCAGCAGCTCCCCCGCCAGGGCCGAGCAGTACTTC.

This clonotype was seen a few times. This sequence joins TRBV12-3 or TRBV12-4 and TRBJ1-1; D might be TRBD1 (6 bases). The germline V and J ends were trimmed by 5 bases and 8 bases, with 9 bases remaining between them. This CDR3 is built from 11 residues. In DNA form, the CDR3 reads TGTGCCAGCAGTACCGGGACAGAAGCTTTCTTT. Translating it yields CASSTGTEAFF.

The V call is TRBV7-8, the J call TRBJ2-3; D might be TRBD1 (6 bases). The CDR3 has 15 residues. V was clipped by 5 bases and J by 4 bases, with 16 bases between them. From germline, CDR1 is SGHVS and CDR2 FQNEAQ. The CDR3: CASSPLTRGADTQYF. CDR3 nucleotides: TGTGCCAGCAGCCCCCTCACCAGGGGAGCAGATACGCAGTATTTT.

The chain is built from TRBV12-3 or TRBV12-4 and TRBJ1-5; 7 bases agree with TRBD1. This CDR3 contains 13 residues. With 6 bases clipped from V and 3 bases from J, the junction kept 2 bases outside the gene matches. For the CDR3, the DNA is TGTGCCAGCAGCAGGGGGAACAATCAGCCCCAGCATTTT. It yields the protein CASSRGNNQPQHF.

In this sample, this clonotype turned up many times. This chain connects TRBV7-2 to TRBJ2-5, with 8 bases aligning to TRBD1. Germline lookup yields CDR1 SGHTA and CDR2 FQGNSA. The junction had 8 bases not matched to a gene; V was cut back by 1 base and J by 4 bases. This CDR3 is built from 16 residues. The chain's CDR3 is CASSLGGTGGTETQYF. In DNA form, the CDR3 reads TGTGCCAGCAGCTTAGGGGGGACAGGCGGGACAGAGACCCAGTACTTC.

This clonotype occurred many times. The CDR3 loop is CASSPTGETEAFF. CDR3 coding DNA: TGTGCCAGCAGCCCGACAGGGGAGACTGAAGCTTTCTTT. V and J are TRBV7-9 and TRBJ1-1, with 8 bases aligning to TRBD1. This CDR3 is built from 13 residues. Germline-derived CDR1 and CDR2 are SEHNR and FQNEAQ (reference sequence). V dropped 5 bases and J dropped 5; count of bases not matched to a gene: 4.

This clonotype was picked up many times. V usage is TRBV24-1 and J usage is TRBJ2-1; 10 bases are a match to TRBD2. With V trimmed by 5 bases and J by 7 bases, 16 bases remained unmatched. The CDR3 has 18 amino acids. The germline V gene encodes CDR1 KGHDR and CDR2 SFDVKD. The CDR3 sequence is CATSAPAGGPVRRNEQFF. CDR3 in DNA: TGTGCCACCAGTGCGCCAGCGGGAGGGCCAGTTCGGCGGAATGAGCAGTTCTTC.

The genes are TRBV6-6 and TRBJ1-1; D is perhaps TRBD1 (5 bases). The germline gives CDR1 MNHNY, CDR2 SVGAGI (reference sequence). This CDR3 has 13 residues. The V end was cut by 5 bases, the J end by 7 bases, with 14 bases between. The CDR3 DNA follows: TGTGCCAGCAGTAGCAGGGAGCGGAATGAAGCTTTCTTT. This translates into CASSSRERNEAFF.

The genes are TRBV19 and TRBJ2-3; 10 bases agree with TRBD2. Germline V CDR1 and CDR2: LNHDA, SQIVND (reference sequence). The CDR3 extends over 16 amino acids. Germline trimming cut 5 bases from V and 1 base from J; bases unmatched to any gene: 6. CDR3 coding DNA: TGTGCCAGTAGTGTCACCGGGACTAGCGGCACAGATACGCAGTATTTT. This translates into CASSVTGTSGTDTQYF.

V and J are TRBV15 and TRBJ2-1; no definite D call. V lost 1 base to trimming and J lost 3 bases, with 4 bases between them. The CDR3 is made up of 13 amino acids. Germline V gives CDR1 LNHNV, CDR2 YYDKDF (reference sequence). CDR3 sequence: CATSRAHYNEQFF. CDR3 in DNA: TGTGCCACCAGCAGAGCCCACTACAATGAGCAGTTCTTC.